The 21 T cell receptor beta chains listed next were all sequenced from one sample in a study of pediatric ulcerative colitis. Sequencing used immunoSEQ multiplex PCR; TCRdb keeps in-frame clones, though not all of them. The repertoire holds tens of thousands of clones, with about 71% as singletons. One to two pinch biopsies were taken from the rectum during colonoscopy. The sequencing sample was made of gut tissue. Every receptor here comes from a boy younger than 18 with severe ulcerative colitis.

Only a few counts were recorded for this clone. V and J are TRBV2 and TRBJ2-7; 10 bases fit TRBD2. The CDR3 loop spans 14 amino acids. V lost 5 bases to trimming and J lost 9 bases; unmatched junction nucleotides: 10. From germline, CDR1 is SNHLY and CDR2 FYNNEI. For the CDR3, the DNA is TGTGCCAGCAGTACTAGCGGGGTAGGCTTCGGGCAGTACTTC. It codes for CASSTSGVGFGQYF.

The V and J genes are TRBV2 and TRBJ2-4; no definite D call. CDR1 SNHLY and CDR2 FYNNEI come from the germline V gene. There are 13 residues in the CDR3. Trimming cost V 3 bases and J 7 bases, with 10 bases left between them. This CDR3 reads CASSDSLGNIQYF. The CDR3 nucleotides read TGTGCCAGCAGTGATTCGCTGGGGAACATTCAGTACTTC. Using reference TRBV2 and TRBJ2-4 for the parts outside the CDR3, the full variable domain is EPEVTQTPSHQVTQMGQEVILRCVPISNHLYFYWYRQILGQKVEFLVSFYNNEISEKSEIFDDQFSVERPDGSNFTLKIRSTKLEDSAMYFCASSDSLGNIQYFGAGTRLSVL.

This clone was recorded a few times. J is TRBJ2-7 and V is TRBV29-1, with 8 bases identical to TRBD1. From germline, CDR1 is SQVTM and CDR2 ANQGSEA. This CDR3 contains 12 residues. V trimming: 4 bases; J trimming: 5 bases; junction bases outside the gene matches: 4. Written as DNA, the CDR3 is TGCAGCGTTGCCCCAGGGGGCAACGAGCAGTACTTC. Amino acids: CSVAPGGNEQYF.

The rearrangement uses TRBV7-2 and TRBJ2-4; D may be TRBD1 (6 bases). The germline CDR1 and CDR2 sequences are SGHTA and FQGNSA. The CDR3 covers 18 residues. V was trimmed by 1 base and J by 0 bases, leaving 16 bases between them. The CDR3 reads CASSLDRVGLLAKNIQYF. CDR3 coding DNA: TGTGCCAGCAGCTTAGACAGGGTGGGCCTGCTAGCCAAAAACATTCAGTACTTC.

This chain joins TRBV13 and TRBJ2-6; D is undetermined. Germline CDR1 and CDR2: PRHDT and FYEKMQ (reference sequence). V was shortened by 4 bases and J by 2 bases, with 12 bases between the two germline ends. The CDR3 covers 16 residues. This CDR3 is CASSSTLQTGANVLTF. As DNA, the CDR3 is TGTGCCAGCAGCTCAACTCTCCAGACTGGGGCCAACGTCCTGACTTTC. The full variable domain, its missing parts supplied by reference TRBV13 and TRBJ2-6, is AAGVIQSPRHLIKEKRETATLKCYPIPRHDTVYWYQQGPGQDPQFLISFYEKMQSDKGSIPDRFSAQQFSDYHSELNMSSLELGDSALYFCASSSTLQTGANVLTFGAGSRLTVL.

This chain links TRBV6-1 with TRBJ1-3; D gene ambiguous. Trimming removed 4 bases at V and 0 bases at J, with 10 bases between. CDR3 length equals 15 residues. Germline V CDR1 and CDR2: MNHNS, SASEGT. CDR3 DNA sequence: TGTGCCAGCAGTGTACAGCCGCTCTCTGGAAACACCATATATTTT. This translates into CASSVQPLSGNTIYF.

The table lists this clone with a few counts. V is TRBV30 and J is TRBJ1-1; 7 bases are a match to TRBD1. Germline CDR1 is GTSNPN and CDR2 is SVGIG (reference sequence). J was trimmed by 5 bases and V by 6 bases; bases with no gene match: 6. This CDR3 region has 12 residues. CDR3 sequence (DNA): TGTGCCTGCGCGACAGGGCATACTGAAGCTTTCTTT. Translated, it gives CACATGHTEAFF.

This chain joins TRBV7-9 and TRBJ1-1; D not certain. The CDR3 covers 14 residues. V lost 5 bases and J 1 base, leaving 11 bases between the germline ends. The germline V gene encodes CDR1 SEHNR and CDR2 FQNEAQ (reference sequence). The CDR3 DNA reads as TGTGCCAGCAGCACACACTTTAGGAACACTGAAGCTTTCTTT. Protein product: CASSTHFRNTEAFF.

CDR3 in DNA: TGTGCCACCCAAGGAGGGATTGGCTACACCTTC. The encoded protein is CATQGGIGYTF. The chain has TRBV6-5 and TRBJ1-2; no definite D call. V was trimmed by 10 bases and J by 7 bases, leaving 13 bases between them. This CDR3 has 11 residues. Germline V gene sequence: CDR1 MNHEY, CDR2 SVGAGI.

CDR3 region: CASSRDRGRETQYF. For the CDR3, the DNA is TGTGCCAGCAGCCGGGACAGGGGTAGAGAGACCCAGTACTTC. The chain combines TRBV7-2 with TRBJ2-5; 10 bases agree with TRBD1. CDR3 length equals 14 residues. The ends lost 5 bases at V and 4 bases at J; junction bases unmatched: 4. Germline values: CDR1 SGHTA, CDR2 FQGNSA.

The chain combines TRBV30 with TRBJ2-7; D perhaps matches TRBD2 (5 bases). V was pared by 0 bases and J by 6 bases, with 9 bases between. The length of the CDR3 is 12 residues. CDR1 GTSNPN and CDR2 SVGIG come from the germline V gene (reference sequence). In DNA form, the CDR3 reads TGTGCCTGGAGTGTACTAGGGTCCGAGCAGTACTTC. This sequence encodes CAWSVLGSEQYF.

In nucleotides, the CDR3 is TGTGCCATCAGTGAGTCGAGTCCGGGACTCCCGTTTTTT. Translation gives CAISESSPGLPFF. J is TRBJ1-4 and V is TRBV10-3, with TRBD1 as a possible D gene (5 bases). Per germline, CDR1 ENHRY and CDR2 SYGVKD. V lost 0 bases, J lost 16 bases, and 15 bases lay in between. The CDR3 extends over 13 amino acids.

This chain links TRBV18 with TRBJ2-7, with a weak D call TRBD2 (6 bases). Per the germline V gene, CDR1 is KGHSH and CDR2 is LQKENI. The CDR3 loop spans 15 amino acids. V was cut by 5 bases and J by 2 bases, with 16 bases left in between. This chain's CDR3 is CASSTSGGMAYEQYF. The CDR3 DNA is TGTGCCAGCTCAACCAGTGGAGGGATGGCCTACGAGCAGTACTTC. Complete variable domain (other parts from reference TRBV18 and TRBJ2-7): NAGVMQNPRHLVRRRGQEARLRCSPMKGHSHVYWYRQLPEEGLKFMVYLQKENIIDESGMPKERFSAEFPKEGPSILRIQQVVRGDSAAYFCASSTSGGMAYEQYFGPGTRLTVT.

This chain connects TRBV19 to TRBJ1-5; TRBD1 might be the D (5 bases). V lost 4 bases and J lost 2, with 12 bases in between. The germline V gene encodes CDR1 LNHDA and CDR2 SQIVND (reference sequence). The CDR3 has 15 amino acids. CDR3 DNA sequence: TGTGCCAGTAGTACCACTTTGGGGGGCAATCAGCCCCAGCATTTT. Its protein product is CASSTTLGGNQPQHF.

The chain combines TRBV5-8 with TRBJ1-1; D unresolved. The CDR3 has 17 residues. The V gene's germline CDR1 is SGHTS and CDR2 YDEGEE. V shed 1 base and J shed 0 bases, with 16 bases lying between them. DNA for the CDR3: TGTGCCAGCAGCTTGCCCGGGGAGAGACCTATGAACACTGAAGCTTTCTTT. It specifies CASSLPGERPMNTEAFF.

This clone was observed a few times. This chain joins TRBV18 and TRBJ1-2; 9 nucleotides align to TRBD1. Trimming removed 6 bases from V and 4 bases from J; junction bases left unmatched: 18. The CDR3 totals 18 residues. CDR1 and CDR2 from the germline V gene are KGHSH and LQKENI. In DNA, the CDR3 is TGTGCCAGCTCGCCCTACCTACCACAGGGGGCCTTCAGCTATGGCTACACCTTC. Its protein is CASSPYLPQGAFSYGYTF.

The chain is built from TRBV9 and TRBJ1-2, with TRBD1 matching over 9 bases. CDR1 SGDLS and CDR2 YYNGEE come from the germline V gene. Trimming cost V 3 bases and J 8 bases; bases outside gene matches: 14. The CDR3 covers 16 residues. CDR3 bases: TGTGCCAGCAGCGACCCCGGCCGGACAGGGGCGGACGGCTACACCTTC. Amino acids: CASSDPGRTGADGYTF.

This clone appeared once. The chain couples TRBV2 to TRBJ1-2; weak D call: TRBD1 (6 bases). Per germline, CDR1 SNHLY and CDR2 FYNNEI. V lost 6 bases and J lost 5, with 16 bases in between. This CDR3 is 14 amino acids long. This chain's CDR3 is CASSADGQIYGYTF. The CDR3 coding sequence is TGTGCCAGCAGCGCAGACGGACAGATTTATGGCTACACCTTC.

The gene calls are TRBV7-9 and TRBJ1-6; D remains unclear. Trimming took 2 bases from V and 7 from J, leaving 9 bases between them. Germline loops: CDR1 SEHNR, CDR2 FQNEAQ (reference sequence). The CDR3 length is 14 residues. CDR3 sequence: CASSLPSLNSPLHF. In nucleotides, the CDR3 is TGTGCCAGCAGCTTACCCTCCTTAAATTCACCCCTCCACTTT.

CDR3 bases: TGCACCAGCAGCCTAGTTGGGCGGCGCGGGGGGATCTCCTACGAGCAGTACTTC. Translation: CTSSLVGRRGGISYEQYF. V is TRBV1 and J is TRBJ2-7; TRBD2, the table's D call, lacks a check against the DNA. TRBV1 constitutes a pseudogene. The length of the CDR3 is 18 residues.

CDR3 DNA sequence: TGCGCCAGCCTCGACAGGACAGGCGATGCCTACGAGCAGTACTTC. Amino acid sequence: CASLDRTGDAYEQYF. J is TRBJ2-7 and V is TRBV10-1; 7 nucleotides align to TRBD1. This CDR3 is 15 amino acids long. Germline V gene data show CDR1 as WNHNN and CDR2 as SYGVQD (reference sequence). V shed 8 bases, J shed 2 bases, and the junction held 12 bases outside the gene matches.